The 19 T cell receptor beta chains reported below all come from one sample, sequenced in a study of blood T cell repertoires in COVID-19 (TCRdb year 2020). Library preparation employed the immunoSEQ multiplex PCR assay. TCRdb obtained this table from immuneACCESS and retained in-frame rearrangements with V and J assigned. These tables miss some clones; where compared with another copy, unresolved V genes account for less than half of the shortfall, and the remainder is unexplained. Recorded for this sample are 95,000 to 110,000 clones; more than 85% of them occurred a single time. Under 8% of the sample belongs to the ten largest clones. Material: peripheral blood. All receptors derive from a human donor in a cohort sampled during active COVID-19.

The chain joins TRBV5-1 to TRBJ2-3; 8 nucleotides agree with TRBD2. V was pared by 0 bases and J by 2 bases, with 8 bases of the junction left unmatched. This CDR3 has 17 residues. Germline-derived CDR1 and CDR2 are SGHRS and YFSETQ. The CDR3 sequence is CASSLEITSGNTDTQYF. CDR3 in DNA: TGCGCCAGCAGCTTGGAAATTACTAGCGGAAACACAGATACGCAGTATTTT.

This clone has only a few counts. The V call is TRBV5-6, the J call TRBJ1-1; TRBD1 matches 7 bases. From germline, CDR1 is SGHDT and CDR2 YYEEEE. V was clipped by 4 bases and J by 3 bases; unmatched bases: 3. The CDR3 runs to 13 residues. The CDR3 sequence: CASSLDRDTEAFF. The CDR3 DNA sequence: TGTGCCAGCAGCCTCGACAGGGACACTGAAGCTTTCTTT.

This clone was picked up a small number of times. The J gene is TRBJ1-2, the V gene TRBV9; tentatively, D is TRBD1 (6 bases). Between the trimmed V and J ends, which lost 4 bases and 4 bases, there was a span of 17 bases. The CDR3 sequence is 15 residues long. Germline values: CDR1 SGDLS, CDR2 YYNGEE. CDR3 loop: CASSKGGQSVYGYTF. The CDR3 DNA follows: TGTGCCAGCAGCAAGGGCGGACAGTCCGTCTATGGCTACACCTTC.

The chain employs TRBV11-1 and TRBJ2-1, with a possible D match to TRBD1 (5 bases). V was cut by 0 bases and J by 4 bases, with 7 bases left in between. This CDR3 is built from 14 residues. CDR1 and CDR2 (germline): SGHAT, FQDESV (reference sequence). CDR3: CASSLATEYNEQFF. In DNA form, the CDR3 reads TGTGCCAGCAGCTTAGCGACAGAATACAATGAGCAGTTCTTC.

CDR3 nucleotides: TGTGCCAGCAGCTTAAGTTTAGCGGGAGGCTGGGCCAAAAACATTCAGTACTTC. Residues: CASSLSLAGGWAKNIQYF. The chain carries TRBV7-6 and TRBJ2-4; TRBD2 aligns across 10 bases. Per the germline V gene, CDR1 is SGHVS and CDR2 is FNYEAQ. The V and J ends lost 2 bases and 1 base, in that order; junction bases with no gene match: 8. This CDR3 spans 18 amino acids.

The J gene is TRBJ2-7, the V gene TRBV29-1, with 9 bases fitting TRBD2. The CDR3 is made up of 16 amino acids. V lost 7 bases to trimming and J lost 2 bases; unmatched junction nucleotides: 15. Looked up from germline, CDR1 is SQVTM and CDR2 is ANQGSEA. The DNA for the CDR3 is TGCAGCGCCCCACCGCCCCCGACTAGCGGCACCTACGAGCAGTACTTC. Residues: CSAPPPPTSGTYEQYF.

The rearrangement links TRBV15 to TRBJ1-2; TRBD1 aligns across 7 bases. This CDR3 spans 13 amino acids. Germline assignment: CDR1 LNHNV and CDR2 YYDKDF (reference sequence). Trimming removed 1 base from V and 4 bases from J; junction bases left unmatched: 0. As DNA, the CDR3 is TGTGCCACCAGCAGAGGGACAGGCTATGGCTACACCTTC. This gives the protein CATSRGTGYGYTF.

The CDR3 loop reads CASSWLAGGRSYEQYF. The CDR3 bases are TGTGCCAGCAGCTGGCTAGCGGGGGGGAGGTCCTACGAGCAGTACTTC. The rearrangement links TRBV13 to TRBJ2-7; 12 bases are a match to TRBD2. The CDR3 sequence is 16 residues long. Germline V gene sequence: CDR1 PRHDT, CDR2 FYEKMQ (reference sequence). Trimming removed 4 bases from V and 1 base from J; junction bases left unmatched: 5.

J is TRBJ2-3 and V is TRBV7-9; 16 bases map to TRBD2. This CDR3 is 18 amino acids long. The V and J ends lost 3 bases and 6 bases, in that order; junction bases with no gene match: 9. CDR1 is SEHNR and CDR2 is FQNEAQ in the germline V gene (reference sequence). CDR3 nucleotide sequence: TGTGCCAGCAGCTTTGGATTCCCGGGACTAGCGGGGGGGGATACGCAGTATTTT. Translation: CASSFGFPGLAGGDTQYF.

The genes are TRBV9 and TRBJ1-2; 9 bases agree with TRBD1. The ends lost 4 bases at V and 2 bases at J; junction bases unmatched: 15. Germline CDR1 and CDR2: SGDLS and YYNGEE. The CDR3 is made up of 18 amino acids. The CDR3, as DNA: TGTGCCAGCAGCCCCTTCCGGGACAGGGCATCAACGAACTATGGCTACACCTTC. Translation gives CASSPFRDRASTNYGYTF.

The V call is TRBV9, the J call TRBJ2-1, with 8 bases aligning to TRBD2. V lost 2 bases, J lost 6 bases, and 16 bases stayed unmatched. The CDR3 is 18 amino acids. The germline V gene has CDR1 SGDLS and CDR2 YYNGEE. The DNA for the CDR3 is TGTGCCAGCAGCGTCCCCCGCGAGCGGGAGATAGGTTCCAATGAGCAGTTCTTC. Translated: CASSVPREREIGSNEQFF. The full variable domain, rest sourced from reference TRBV9 and TRBJ2-1, is DSGVTQTPKHLITATGQRVTLRCSPRSGDLSVYWYQQSLDQGLQFLIQYYNGEERAKGNILERFSAQQFPDLHSELNLSSLELGDSALYFCASSVPREREIGSNEQFFGPGTRLTVL.

Here the CDR3 DNA reads TGTGCCAGTAGTTTGACAGGGGGCGCGAACACTGAAGCTTTCTTT. Its protein is CASSLTGGANTEAFF. The V gene is TRBV19, the J gene TRBJ1-1; 10 positions agree with TRBD1. CDR1 LNHDA and CDR2 SQIVND come from the germline V gene (reference sequence). V gave up 5 bases and J gave up 1 base; unmatched junction bases: 4. The CDR3 is 15 amino acids.

The chain joins TRBV3-1 (or the pseudogene TRBV3-2) to TRBJ1-2; a weak D match, TRBD1 (5 bases). Germline V lookup: CDR1 LGHDT, CDR2 YNNKEL (reference sequence). CDR3 size: 15 residues. Trimming took 0 bases from V and 3 from J, leaving 11 bases between them. CDR3 loop: CASSQDLGGDYGYTF. The CDR3 DNA follows: TGTGCCAGCAGCCAAGATTTGGGAGGGGACTATGGCTACACCTTC.

The rearrangement links TRBV11-1 to TRBJ2-1; perhaps TRBD2 as D (6 bases). The V end was cut by 3 bases, the J end by 4 bases, with 16 bases between. The germline gives CDR1 SGHAT, CDR2 FQDESV (reference sequence). This CDR3 is built from 16 residues. CDR3 sequence: CASSFIRDWGYNEQFF. CDR3 in DNA: TGTGCCAGCAGCTTTATACGGGACTGGGGATACAATGAGCAGTTCTTC.

This clone was counted once. This rearrangement joins TRBV27 to TRBJ2-7, with D possibly TRBD1 on 7 matching bases. The CDR3 length is 14 residues. Trimming stripped 5 bases from V and 5 bases from J, with 16 bases between. CDR1 is MNHEY and CDR2 is SMNVEV in the germline V gene (reference sequence). The CDR3: CASSEVEGAHEQYF. The DNA for the CDR3 is TGTGCCAGCAGTGAGGTGGAGGGGGCTCACGAGCAGTACTTC.

The chain carries TRBV5-1 and TRBJ2-2; tentative D call: TRBD1 (6 bases). V was trimmed by 0 bases and J by 3 bases, leaving 15 bases between them. CDR1 is SGHRS, CDR2 YFSETQ, per germline. The CDR3 spans 17 residues. CDR3 coding DNA: TGCGCCAGCAGCTTGGATGGTCCCAGGGGAGACACCGGGGAGCTGTTTTTT. Translated: CASSLDGPRGDTGELFF.

The rearrangement links TRBV2 to TRBJ2-7; TRBD2 matches at 11 bases. CDR3 length: 15 residues. The V and J ends lost 6 bases and 1 base, in that order; junction bases with no gene match: 5. Germline V CDR1 and CDR2: SNHLY, FYNNEI. The CDR3 DNA sequence: TGTGCCAGCAGCCGACTAGCGGGATTGTCCTACGAGCAGTACTTC. The encoded protein is CASSRLAGLSYEQYF.

This chain joins TRBV12-3 or TRBV12-4 and TRBJ2-5; D might be TRBD2 (7 bases). The CDR3 length is 13 residues. V lost 3 bases, J lost 5 bases, and 10 bases lay in between. CDR3 loop: CASSFRGGETQYF. The DNA of the CDR3 is TGTGCCAGCAGTTTTAGGGGGGGCGAGACCCAGTACTTC.

V gene TRBV5-1 combines with J gene TRBJ2-7, with 8 bases matching TRBD1. This CDR3 spans 13 amino acids. V dropped 3 bases and J dropped 2; count of bases not matched to a gene: 1. Germline values: CDR1 SGHRS, CDR2 YFSETQ. Here the CDR3 reads CASSWTGTYEQYF. The DNA of the CDR3 is TGCGCCAGCAGCTGGACAGGGACCTACGAGCAGTACTTC.